This T cell receptor (beta chain) was retrieved from a study of T cell responses to AZD1222 COVID-19 vaccine. This CDR3 has 14 amino acids. Trimming removed 0 bases from V and 6 bases from J, with 9 bases in between. Germline loops: CDR1 WNHNN, CDR2 SYGVQD (reference sequence). TCRdb's table, derived via immunoSEQ multiplex PCR, lists solely in-frame clones and lacks some. The table has roughly 75,000 clones, roughly 84% seen once. Broader study findings: Mapped onto spike, vaccine-associated CD4 TCRs spanned it and were dominant at 160-218 and 743-854.

As regards this clone: Its antigen remains unidentified.

The sequence came from an adult in good health. The material was peripheral blood, obtained on day 0 of AZD1222 vaccination. The J gene is TRBJ1-5, the V gene TRBV10-1, with D tentatively TRBD1 (5 bases). Here the CDR3 reads CASSESGEGQPQHF. DNA of the CDR3: TGCGCCAGCAGTGAGTCAGGGGAGGGTCAGCCCCAGCATTTT.